This entry lists 10 T cell receptor beta chains sequenced from one sample in a study of tumor and adjacent non-tumor tissue in lung cancer. RNA was extracted from bulk tissue without any cell sorting. This non-tumor lung sample came from over 3 cm beyond the tumor edge. The library came from three nested PCR rounds adapted from ARM-PCR protocols. TCRdb fed the multiplex PCR reads into MiXCR, producing one record per CDR3 protein. The table has about 86,000 distinct CDR3 sequences, 65% to 80% seen once; the top ten hold just over 20%. The sample was distant non-tumor lung tissue. These receptor sequences come from a woman in her 50s with non-small cell lung cancer.

Remarks on this clonotype: The junction departs from germline at one end; a sequencing error may be responsible. The chain joins TRBV5-5 to TRBJ2-6; the D gene is possibly TRBD1 (5 bases). This CDR3 has 15 amino acids. Germline V lookup: CDR1 SGHKS, CDR2 YYEKEE (reference sequence). CDR3: CASSLMGSGAIVLTF. The CDR3, as DNA: TGTGCCAGCAGCTTGATGGGCTCTGGGGCCATCGTCCTGACTTTC.

A word on this clonotype: Germline and junction disagree at one end, which may indicate a read error. The V and J genes are TRBV5-4 and TRBJ1-4; tentatively, D is TRBD1 (6 bases). Per germline, CDR1 SGHNT and CDR2 YYREEE (reference sequence). The CDR3 runs to 15 residues. The CDR3 DNA is TGTGCCAGCAGCATGTTGGCGGGGGGCAGCGAAAGACTGTTTTTT. Its translation: CASSMLAGGSERLFF. Together with reference TRBV5-4 and TRBJ1-4, the CDR3 gives the full variable domain: ETGVTQSPTHLIKTRGQQVTLRCSSQSGHNTVSWYQQALGQGPQFIFQYYREEENGRGNFPPRFSGLQFPNYSSELNVNALELDDSALYLCASSMLAGGSERLFFGSGTQLSVL.

Remarks on this clonotype: Mismatch with germline at one junction end may stem from a read error. The genes are TRBV4-1 and TRBJ2-7; D may be TRBD2 (7 bases). Germline V gives CDR1 MGHRA, CDR2 YSYEKL. The CDR3 runs to 14 residues. CDR3: CASSLVTGRAEQYF. CDR3 sequence (DNA): TGTGCCAGTAGCCTAGTTACAGGGAGGGCCGAGCAGTACTTC.

In the case of this clonotype: An end of the junction does not agree with germline; a read error may underlie this. The chain carries TRBV30 and TRBJ2-1, with 11 positions matching TRBD2. Germline V gives CDR1 GTSNPN, CDR2 SVGIG (reference sequence). The CDR3 loop spans 15 amino acids. CDR3 sequence reads: CARSVGLAAYNEQFF. Written as DNA, the CDR3 is TGTGCCAGGAGCGTGGGACTAGCGGCCTACAATGAGCAGTTCTTT.

About this clonotype: At one end the junction does not follow the germline gene, possibly because of a read error. J is TRBJ1-2 and V is TRBV6-6; D call uncertain. The CDR3 spans 14 residues. In germline, CDR1 is MNHNY, CDR2 SVGAGI (reference sequence). The CDR3 sequence is CASSPVTTNYGYIF. CDR3 nucleotide sequence: TGTGCCAGCAGTCCTGTGACAACAAACTATGGCTACATCTTC.

Notes on this clonotype: A much larger clone differs by one base, so this may be a read error. The V gene is TRBV2, the J gene TRBJ2-3; D not resolved. Germline V CDR1 and CDR2: SNHLY, FYNNEI. The CDR3 contains 15 residues. Trimming cost V 5 bases and J 2 bases, with 14 bases left between them. In DNA, the CDR3 is TGTGCCAGCAGTCCACGGAATACCCACACAGATACGCAGTATTTT. Translating it yields CASSPRNTHTDTQYF.

The V and J genes are TRBV4-2 and TRBJ2-7; TRBD1 aligns across 8 bases. Germline V gene data show CDR1 as LGHNA and CDR2 as YNFKEQ. This CDR3 has 15 residues. With V trimmed by 1 base and J by 9 bases, 11 bases remained unmatched. CDR3 coding DNA: TGTGCCAGCAGCCAAGCCCCGCAGGGGGCCTACATGCAGTACTTC. This translates into CASSQAPQGAYMQYF.

Details on this clonotype: One base away lies a much larger clone, so this may be a sequencing read error. The gene calls are TRBV10-3 and TRBJ2-3; no definite D call. The germline gives CDR1 ENHRY, CDR2 SYGVKD. There are 11 residues in the CDR3. Trimming pared 10 bases from V and 4 bases from J, leaving 9 bases between. The CDR3: CATRAPDTQYF. In DNA, the CDR3 is TGTGCCACCCGTGCCCCAGATACGCAGTATTTT.

As for this clonotype: The germline gene is not matched at one end of the junction; a read error may be the cause. This rearrangement joins TRBV24-1 to TRBJ2-7, with 8 bases identical to TRBD1. CDR1 KGHDR and CDR2 SFDVKD come from the germline V gene. CDR3 length: 13 residues. The DNA for the CDR3 is TGTGCTACCAGTGACCGGACAGGGTTCGAGGAGTACTTC. This translates into CATSDRTGFEEYF.

A remark on this clonotype: Germline is not matched at one junction end, which may reflect a read error. The rearrangement uses TRBV11-2 and TRBJ2-3; tentatively, D is TRBD1 or TRBD2 (6 bases each). Germline lookup yields CDR1 SGHAT and CDR2 FQNNGV. CDR3 length: 16 residues. The CDR3 nucleotides are TGTGCCACCAGCTTGTGGGGGCAGCTAGCGACGGATACGCAGTATTTT. Translation gives CATSLWGQLATDTQYF.